Given below is one T cell receptor beta chain in context. The antigen remains unidentified. The data belong to a study of shared clonotypes between healthy human individuals. Study-wide results and limits: Blood was the sole source, and tissue repertoires probably differ.

The CDR3 is 20 residues long. CDR1 and CDR2 from the germline V gene are SGHRS and YFSETQ. The ends lost 4 bases at V and 1 base at J; junction bases unmatched: 17. The assay was immunoSEQ multiplex PCR, and TCRdb's table has in-frame clones only and misses some. In the table there are 2 million to 2.5 million clones, 80% to 95% of which are singletons. The chain combines TRBV5-1 with TRBJ2-1, with 10 nucleotides matching TRBD2. The receptor comes from a man between 18 and 29 years old in good health. Some clones in this sample may be carry-over from other donors' samples. Sample: naive CD4+ T cells from PBMCs. Subset indicated: CD45RA+ positively selected. The CDR3 sequence: CASSVYASSSGSRSYNEQFF. The CDR3 region has the DNA TGCGCCAGCAGCGTATACGCCTCCTCTAGCGGGAGTCGATCCTACAATGAGCAGTTCTTC. Variable domain in full (rest from reference TRBV5-1 and TRBJ2-1): KAGVTQTPRYLIKTRGQQVTLSCSPISGHRSVSWYQQTPGQGLQFLFEYFSETQRNKGNFPGRFSGRQFSNSRSEMNVSTLELGDSALYLCASSVYASSSGSRSYNEQFFGPGTRLTVL.